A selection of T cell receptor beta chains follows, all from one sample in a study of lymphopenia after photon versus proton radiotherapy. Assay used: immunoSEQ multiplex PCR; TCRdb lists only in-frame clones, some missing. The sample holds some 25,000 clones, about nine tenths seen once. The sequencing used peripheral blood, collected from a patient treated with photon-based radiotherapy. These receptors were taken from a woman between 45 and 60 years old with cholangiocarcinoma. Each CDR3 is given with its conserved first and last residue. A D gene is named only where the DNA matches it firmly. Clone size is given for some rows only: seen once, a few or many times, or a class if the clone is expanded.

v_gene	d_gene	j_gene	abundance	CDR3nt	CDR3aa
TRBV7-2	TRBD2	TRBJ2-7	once	TGTGCCAGCAGCCCCGGGACTAGCGGGGCGAGAGGGCAGTACTTC	CASSPGTSGARGQYF
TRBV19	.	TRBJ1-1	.	TGTGCCAGTACTTTAGAACGAAGAGGTGAAGCTTTCTTT	CASTLERRGEAFF
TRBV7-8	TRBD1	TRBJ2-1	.	TGTGCCAGCAGGCAGGGACAGGGGGCCTACAATGAGCAGTTCTTC	CASRQGQGAYNEQFF
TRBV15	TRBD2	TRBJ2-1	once	TGTGCCACCGGCGCAGGACTAGCGGTAACCTACAATGAGCAGTTCTTC	CATGAGLAVTYNEQFF
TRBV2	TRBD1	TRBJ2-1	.	TGTGCCAGCAGTGGACAGGGTGGGCCTCATGAGCAGTTCTTC	CASSGQGGPHEQFF
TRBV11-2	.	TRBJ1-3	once	TGTGCCAGCACAGGACAGCTATCTGGAAACACCATATATTTT	CASTGQLSGNTIYF
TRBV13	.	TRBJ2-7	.	TGTGCCAGCAGCCCACCCTCACAGGGTTCCCACGAGCAGTACTTC	CASSPPSQGSHEQYF
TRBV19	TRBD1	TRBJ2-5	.	TGTGCCAGTAGTATAGGAGGGGGCGAGACCCAGTACTTC	CASSIGGGETQYF
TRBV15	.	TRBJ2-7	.	TGTGCCACCAGCAGAGTGGAGGGGGCCTCCTACGAGCAGTACTTC	CATSRVEGASYEQYF
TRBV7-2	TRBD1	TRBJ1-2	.	TGTGCCAGCACTTCACAGGGGGGAGGATATGGCTACACCTTC	CASTSQGGGYGYTF
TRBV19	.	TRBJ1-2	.	TGTGCCAGTAGCTCGAACCGGGGCGACTATGGCTACACCTTC	CASSSNRGDYGYTF
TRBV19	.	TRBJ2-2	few	TGTGCCAGTAGTAGACGGAACACCGGGGAGCTGTTTTTT	CASSRRNTGELFF
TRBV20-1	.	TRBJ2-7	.	TGCAGTGCTAGAGAGGTTTACGAGCAGTACTTC	CSAREVYEQYF
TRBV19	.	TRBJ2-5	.	TGTGCCAGTAGTATGGTCAGGGGCGAGACCCAGTACTTC	CASSMVRGETQYF
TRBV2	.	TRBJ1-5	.	TGTGCCAGCAGTGCGCAGGGCCTAAGCAATCAGCCCCAGCATTTT	CASSAQGLSNQPQHF
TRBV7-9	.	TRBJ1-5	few	TGTGCCAGCAGCTTCGACGGGAACAATCAGCCCCAGCATTTT	CASSFDGNNQPQHF
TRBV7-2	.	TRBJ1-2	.	TGTGCCAGCAGCTTAGGGGGGCCGGGCCAACTCGGCTACACCTTC	CASSLGGPGQLGYTF
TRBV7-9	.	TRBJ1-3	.	TGTGCCAGCAGCTTTGACACCATCGTGGGCAACACCATATATTTT	CASSFDTIVGNTIYF
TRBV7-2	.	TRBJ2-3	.	.	CASSSSRGSTDTQYF
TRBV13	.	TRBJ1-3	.	TGTGCCAGCAGTCCCCGTCCTGTTACAGGGCTTCTAGGAAACACCATATATTTT	CASSPRPVTGLLGNTIYF
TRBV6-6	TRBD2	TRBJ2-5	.	TGTGCCACAGCGGGGTTGGTGGAGACCCAGTACTTC	CATAGLVETQYF
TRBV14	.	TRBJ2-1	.	TGTGCCAGCAGCCCGACACGGCTGTCCTACAATGAGCAGTTCTTC	CASSPTRLSYNEQFF
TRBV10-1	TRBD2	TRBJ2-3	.	TGCGCCAGCAGTGGCCTGGGACTAGCAGAGGGCAGCACAGATACGCAGTATTTT	CASSGLGLAEGSTDTQYF
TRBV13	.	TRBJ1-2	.	TGTGCCAGCAGCTTGGGGACTAACTATGGCTACACCTTC	CASSLGTNYGYTF
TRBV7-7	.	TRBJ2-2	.	TGTGCCAGCAGCCTCCGGGACGGCTCCGGGGAGCTGTTTTTT	CASSLRDGSGELFF
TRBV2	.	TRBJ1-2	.	TGTGCCAGCAGTGAAGCGCGAGGATACAGAGATGGCTACACCTTC	CASSEARGYRDGYTF
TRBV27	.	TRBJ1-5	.	TGTGCCAGCAGTCCAAACCAAGGTTCCCAGCATTTT	CASSPNQGSQHF
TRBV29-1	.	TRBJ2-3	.	TGCAGCGTTAGAGAGGGTAGCACAGATACGCAGTATTTT	CSVREGSTDTQYF
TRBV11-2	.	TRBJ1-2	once	TGTGCCAGCAGCTTAGAAACGGGGATGGGTTACGGCTACACCTTC	CASSLETGMGYGYTF
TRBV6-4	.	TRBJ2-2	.	TGTGCCAGCAGCCATGACGGGACTGCCCTTTTCGGGGAGCTGTTTTTT	CASSHDGTALFGELFF
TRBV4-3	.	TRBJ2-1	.	TGCGCCAGCAGCCTCCTCCCCCGTTCTAGTGAGCAGTTCTTC	CASSLLPRSSEQFF
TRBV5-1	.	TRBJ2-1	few	TGCGCCAGCAGCGGGGGTGGGGCGGGGACCTACAATGAGCAGTTCTTC	CASSGGGAGTYNEQFF
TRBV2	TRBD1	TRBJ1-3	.	TGTGCCAGCAGTGAGGCAGGGGGCATCGGAAACACCATATATTTT	CASSEAGGIGNTIYF
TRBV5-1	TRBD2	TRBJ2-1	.	TGCGCCAGCAGCTCATGGACTAGGGGTGAGCAGTTCTTC	CASSSWTRGEQFF
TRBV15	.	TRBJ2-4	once	TGTGCCACCAGCAGAGATCCGCTCCGAGGCAAAAACATTCAGTACTTC	CATSRDPLRGKNIQYF
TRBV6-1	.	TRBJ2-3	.	TGTGCCAGCACCCCCGGATCCGGCACAGATACGCAGTATTTT	CASTPGSGTDTQYF
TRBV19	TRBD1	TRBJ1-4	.	TGTGCCAGTAGCAGACGACAGGGAGGAGATGAAAAACTGTTTTTT	CASSRRQGGDEKLFF
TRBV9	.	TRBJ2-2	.	TGTGCCAGCAGCGTAATGGACGTAGGGGGGGAGCTGTTTTTT	CASSVMDVGGELFF
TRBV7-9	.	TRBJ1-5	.	TGTGCCAGCAGCTTAGCGGGGGGAGATCAGCCCCAGCATTTT	CASSLAGGDQPQHF
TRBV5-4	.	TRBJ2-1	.	TGTGCCAGCAGCTTTGGTTGGAACAATGAGCAGTTCTTC	CASSFGWNNEQFF
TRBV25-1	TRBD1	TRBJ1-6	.	TGTGCCAGCAGTGATCCGACAGGGGCAGGATCACCCCTCCACTTT	CASSDPTGAGSPLHF
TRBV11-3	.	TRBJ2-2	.	TGTGCCAGCAGCTTACTCGGGGTGCTTCGATGCACCGGGGAGCTGTTTTTT	CASSLLGVLRCTGELFF
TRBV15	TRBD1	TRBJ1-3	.	TGTGCCACCAGCAGACCCCCCCAGGGACAGGGAACTGGAAACACCATATATTTT	CATSRPPQGQGTGNTIYF
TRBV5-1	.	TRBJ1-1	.	TGCGCCAGTAGCCAGAGGAACACTGAAGCTTTCTTT	CASSQRNTEAFF
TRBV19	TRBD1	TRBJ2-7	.	TGTGCCAGTAGTATCAACAGGGGTGGCGAGCAGTACTTC	CASSINRGGEQYF
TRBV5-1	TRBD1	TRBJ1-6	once	TGCGCCAGCAGCTTGTTAGGGGGCGGTTCACCCCTCCACTTT	CASSLLGGGSPLHF
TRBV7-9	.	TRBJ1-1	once	TGTGCCAGCAGCCCAAGGACGGAGAGCCTGAACCAAGCTTTCTTT	CASSPRTESLNQAFF
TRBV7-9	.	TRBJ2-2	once	TGTGCCAGCAGCTTAAGCCGCGGGAAGGCTAGTCAATCTGCCGGGGAGCTGTTTTTT	CASSLSRGKASQSAGELFF
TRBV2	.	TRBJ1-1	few	TGTGCCAGCAGGGGGGTACAGAACACTGAAGCTTTCTTT	CASRGVQNTEAFF
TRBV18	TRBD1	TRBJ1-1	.	TGTGCCAGCTCCGCCGGGACAGGAACCATGAACACTGAAGCTTTCTTT	CASSAGTGTMNTEAFF
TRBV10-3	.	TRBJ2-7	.	TGTGCCATCAGTGAAGGCCAGGGTAAGGAGCAGTACTTC	CAISEGQGKEQYF
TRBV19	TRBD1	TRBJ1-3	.	TGTGCCAGTAGCCGAAAAGGACAGGGGACCGGAAACACCATATATTTT	CASSRKGQGTGNTIYF
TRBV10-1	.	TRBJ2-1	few	TGCGCCAGCAGTGAGAGAAACCTCGGGGTTGAGCAGTTCTTC	CASSERNLGVEQFF
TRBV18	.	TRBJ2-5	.	TGTGCCAGCTCACTCCCACCTGCAGAGACCCAGTACTTC	CASSLPPAETQYF
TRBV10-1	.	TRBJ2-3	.	TGCGCCAGTGGGGAGGCCGGCACAGATACGCAGTATTTT	CASGEAGTDTQYF
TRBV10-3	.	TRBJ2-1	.	TGTGCCATCAGTTCAAGCGGGCTTGACGGGTTCGAGCAGTTCTTC	CAISSSGLDGFEQFF
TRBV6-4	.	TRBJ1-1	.	TGTGCCAGCACCCATAGGAAGGGGTCTTGTTTTACTGAAGCTTTCTTT	CASTHRKGSCFTEAFF